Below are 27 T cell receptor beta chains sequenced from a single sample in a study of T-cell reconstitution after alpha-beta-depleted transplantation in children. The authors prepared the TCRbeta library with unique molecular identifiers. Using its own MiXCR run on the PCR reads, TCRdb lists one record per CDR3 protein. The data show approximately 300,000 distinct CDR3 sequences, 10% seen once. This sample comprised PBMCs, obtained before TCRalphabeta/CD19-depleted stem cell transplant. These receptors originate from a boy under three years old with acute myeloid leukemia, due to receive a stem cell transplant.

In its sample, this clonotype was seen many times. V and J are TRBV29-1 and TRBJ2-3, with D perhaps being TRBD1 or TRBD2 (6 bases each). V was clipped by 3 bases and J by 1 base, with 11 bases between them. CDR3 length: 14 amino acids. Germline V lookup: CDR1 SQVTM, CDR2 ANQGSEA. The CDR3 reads CSVERDTRTDTQYF. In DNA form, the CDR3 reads TGCAGCGTTGAGCGGGACACCCGCACAGATACGCAGTATTTT.

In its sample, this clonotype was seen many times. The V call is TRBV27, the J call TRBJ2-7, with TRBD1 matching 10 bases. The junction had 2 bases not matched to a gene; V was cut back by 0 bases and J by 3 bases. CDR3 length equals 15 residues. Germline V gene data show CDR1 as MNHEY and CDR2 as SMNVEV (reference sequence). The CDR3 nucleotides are TGTGCCAGCAGTTTATCATGGGACAGGGGCTACGAGCAGTACTTC. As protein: CASSLSWDRGYEQYF.

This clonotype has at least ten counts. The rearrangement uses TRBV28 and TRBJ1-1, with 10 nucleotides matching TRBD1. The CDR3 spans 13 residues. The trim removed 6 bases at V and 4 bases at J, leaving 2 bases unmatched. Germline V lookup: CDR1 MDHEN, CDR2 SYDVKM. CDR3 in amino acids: CASRRTGGTEAFF. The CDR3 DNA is TGTGCCAGCAGAAGGACAGGGGGCACTGAAGCTTTCTTT.

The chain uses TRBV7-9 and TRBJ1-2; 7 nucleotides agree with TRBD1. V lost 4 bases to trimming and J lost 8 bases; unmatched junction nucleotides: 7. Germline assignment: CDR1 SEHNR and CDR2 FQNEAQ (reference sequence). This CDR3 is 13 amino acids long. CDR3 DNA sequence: TGTGCCAGCAGCTCACAGGGGATACGAGGCTACACCTTC. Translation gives CASSSQGIRGYTF.

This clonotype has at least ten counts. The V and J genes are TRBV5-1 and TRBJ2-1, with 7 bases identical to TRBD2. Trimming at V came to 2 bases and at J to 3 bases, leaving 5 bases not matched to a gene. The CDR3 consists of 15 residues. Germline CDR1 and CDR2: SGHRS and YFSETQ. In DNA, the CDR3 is TGCGCCAGCAGCTTATCTAGCGGTTACTACAATGAGCAGTTCTTC. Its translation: CASSLSSGYYNEQFF.

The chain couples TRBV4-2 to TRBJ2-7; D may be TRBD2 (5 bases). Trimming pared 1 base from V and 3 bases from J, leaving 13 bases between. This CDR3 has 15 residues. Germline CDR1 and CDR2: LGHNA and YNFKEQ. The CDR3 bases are TGTGCCAGCAGCCAAGTGTCCAGCGGAGGCTACGAGCAGTACTTC. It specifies CASSQVSSGGYEQYF.

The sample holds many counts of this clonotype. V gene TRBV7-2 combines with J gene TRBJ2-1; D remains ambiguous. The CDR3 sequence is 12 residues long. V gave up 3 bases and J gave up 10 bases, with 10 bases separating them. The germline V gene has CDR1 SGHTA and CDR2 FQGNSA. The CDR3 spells CASSFAVGEQFF. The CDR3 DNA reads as TGTGCCAGCAGCTTCGCGGTCGGGGAGCAGTTCTTC.

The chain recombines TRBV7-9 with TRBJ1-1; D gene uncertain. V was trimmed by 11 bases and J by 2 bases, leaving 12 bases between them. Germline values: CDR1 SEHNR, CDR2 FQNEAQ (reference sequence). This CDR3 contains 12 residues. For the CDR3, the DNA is TGTGCCGGCCAGAAATCTAACACTGAAGCTTTCTTT. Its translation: CAGQKSNTEAFF.

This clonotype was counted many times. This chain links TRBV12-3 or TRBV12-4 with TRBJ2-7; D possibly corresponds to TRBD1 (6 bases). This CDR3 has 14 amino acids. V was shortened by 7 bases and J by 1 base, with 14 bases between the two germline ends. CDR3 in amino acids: CASTAGTLSYEQYF. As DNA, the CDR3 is TGTGCCAGCACCGCCGGGACACTGTCCTACGAGCAGTACTTC.

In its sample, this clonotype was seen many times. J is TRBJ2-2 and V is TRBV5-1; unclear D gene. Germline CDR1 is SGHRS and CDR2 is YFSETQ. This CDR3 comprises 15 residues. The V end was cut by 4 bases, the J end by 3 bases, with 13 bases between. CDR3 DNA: TGCGCCAGCAGCCCATCAGTTTGGGACACCGGGGAGCTGTTTTTT. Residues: CASSPSVWDTGELFF.

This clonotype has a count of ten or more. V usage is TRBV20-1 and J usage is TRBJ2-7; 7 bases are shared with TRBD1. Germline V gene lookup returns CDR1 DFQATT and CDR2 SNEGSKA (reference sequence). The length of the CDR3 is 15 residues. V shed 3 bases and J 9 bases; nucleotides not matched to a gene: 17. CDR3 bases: TGCAGTGCTAGCGGGACAGAGAGAACCTACGAGGGGCAGTACTTC. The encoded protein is CSASGTERTYEGQYF.

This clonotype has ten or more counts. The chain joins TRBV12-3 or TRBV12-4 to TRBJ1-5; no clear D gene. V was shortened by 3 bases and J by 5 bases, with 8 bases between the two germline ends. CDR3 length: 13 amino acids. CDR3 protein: CASSFGEDQPQHF. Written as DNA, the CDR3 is TGTGCCAGCAGTTTCGGGGAGGATCAGCCCCAGCATTTT.

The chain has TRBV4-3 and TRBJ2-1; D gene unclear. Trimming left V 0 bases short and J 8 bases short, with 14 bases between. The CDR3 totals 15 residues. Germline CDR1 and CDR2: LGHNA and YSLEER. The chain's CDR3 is CASSQESLLGDEQFF. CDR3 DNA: TGCGCCAGCAGCCAAGAAAGTCTCCTCGGCGATGAGCAGTTCTTC.

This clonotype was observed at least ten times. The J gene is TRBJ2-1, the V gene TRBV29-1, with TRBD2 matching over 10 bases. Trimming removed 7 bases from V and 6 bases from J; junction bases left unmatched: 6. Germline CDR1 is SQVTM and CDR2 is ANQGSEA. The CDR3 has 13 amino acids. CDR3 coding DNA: TGCAGCGGCCCGTCTAGCGGGAGCAATGAGCAGTTCTTC. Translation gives CSGPSSGSNEQFF.

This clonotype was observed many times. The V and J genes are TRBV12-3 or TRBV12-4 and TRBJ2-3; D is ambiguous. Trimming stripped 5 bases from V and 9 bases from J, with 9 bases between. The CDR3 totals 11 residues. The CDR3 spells CASSLIRTQYF. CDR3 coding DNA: TGTGCCAGCAGTCTAATTAGAACGCAGTATTTT.

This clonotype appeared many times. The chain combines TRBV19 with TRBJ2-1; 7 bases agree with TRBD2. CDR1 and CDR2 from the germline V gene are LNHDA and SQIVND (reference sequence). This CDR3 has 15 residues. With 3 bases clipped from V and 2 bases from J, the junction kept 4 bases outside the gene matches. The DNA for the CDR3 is TGTGCCAGTAGTATTGGCGGGAGAGCCTACAATGAGCAGTTCTTC. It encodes CASSIGGRAYNEQFF.

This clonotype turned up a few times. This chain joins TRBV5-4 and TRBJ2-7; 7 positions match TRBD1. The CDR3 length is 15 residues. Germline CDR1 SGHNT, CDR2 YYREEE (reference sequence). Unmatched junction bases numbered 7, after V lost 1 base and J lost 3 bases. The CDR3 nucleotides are TGTGCCAGCAGCTTGAGGACAGGACCCTACTACGAGCAGTACTTC. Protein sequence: CASSLRTGPYYEQYF.

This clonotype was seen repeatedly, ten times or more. The CDR3 protein is CSASRPGNSPLHF. The CDR3 bases are TGCAGTGCTAGCAGGCCGGGGAATTCACCCCTCCACTTT. The chain uses TRBV20-1 and TRBJ1-6; D gene uncertain. Trimming removed 3 bases from V and 7 bases from J, with 10 bases in between. CDR3 size: 13 residues. CDR1 is DFQATT, CDR2 SNEGSKA, per germline (reference sequence).

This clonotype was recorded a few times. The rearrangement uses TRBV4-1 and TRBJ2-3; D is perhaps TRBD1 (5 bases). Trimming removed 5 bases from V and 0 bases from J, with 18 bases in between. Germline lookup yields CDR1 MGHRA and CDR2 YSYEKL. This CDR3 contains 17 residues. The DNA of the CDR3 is TGCGCCAGCAGCAGACAGCCCAGAGCCCCTAGCACAGATACGCAGTATTTT. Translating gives CASSRQPRAPSTDTQYF.

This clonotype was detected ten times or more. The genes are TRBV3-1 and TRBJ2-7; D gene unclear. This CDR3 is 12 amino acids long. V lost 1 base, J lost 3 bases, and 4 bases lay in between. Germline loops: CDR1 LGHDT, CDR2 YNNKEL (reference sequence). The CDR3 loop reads CASSQVIYEQYF. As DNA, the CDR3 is TGTGCCAGCAGCCAAGTCATCTACGAGCAGTACTTC.

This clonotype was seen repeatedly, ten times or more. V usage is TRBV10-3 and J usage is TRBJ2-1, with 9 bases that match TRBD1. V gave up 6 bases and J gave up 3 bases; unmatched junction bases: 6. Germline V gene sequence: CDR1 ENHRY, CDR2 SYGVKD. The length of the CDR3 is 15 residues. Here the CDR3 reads CAISLTGGHYNEQFF. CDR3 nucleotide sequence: TGTGCCATCAGCTTGACAGGGGGTCACTACAATGAGCAGTTCTTC.

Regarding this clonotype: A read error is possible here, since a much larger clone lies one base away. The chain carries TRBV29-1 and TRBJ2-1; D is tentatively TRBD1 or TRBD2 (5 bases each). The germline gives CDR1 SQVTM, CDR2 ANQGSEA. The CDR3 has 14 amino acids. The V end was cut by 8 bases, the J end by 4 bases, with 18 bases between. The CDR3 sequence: CSFVGFGGYNEQFF. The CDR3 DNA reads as TGCAGCTTTGTGGGCTTTGGGGGTTACAATGAGCAGTTCTTC.

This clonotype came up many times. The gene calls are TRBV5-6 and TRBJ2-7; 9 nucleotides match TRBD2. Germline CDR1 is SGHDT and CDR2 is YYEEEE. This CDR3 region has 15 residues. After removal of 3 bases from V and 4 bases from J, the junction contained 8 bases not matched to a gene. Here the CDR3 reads CASSSPGTSRYEQYF. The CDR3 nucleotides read TGTGCCAGCAGCTCCCCGGGGACTAGCAGATACGAGCAGTACTTC.

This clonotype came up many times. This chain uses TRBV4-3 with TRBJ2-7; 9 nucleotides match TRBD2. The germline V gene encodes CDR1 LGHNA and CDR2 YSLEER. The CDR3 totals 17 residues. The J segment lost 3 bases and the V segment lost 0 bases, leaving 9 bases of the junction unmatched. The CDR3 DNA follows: TGCGCCAGCAGCCAAGATGTCCCCGGGACTAGCTTCTACGAGCAGTACTTC. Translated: CASSQDVPGTSFYEQYF.

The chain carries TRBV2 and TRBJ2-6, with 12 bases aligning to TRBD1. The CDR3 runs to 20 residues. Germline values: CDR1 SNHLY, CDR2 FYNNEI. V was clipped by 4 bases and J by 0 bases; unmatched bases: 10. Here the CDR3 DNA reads TGTGCCAGCAGTGGCGGAGTCCGGGACAGGGGGCACTCTGGGGCCAACGTCCTGACTTTC. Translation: CASSGGVRDRGHSGANVLTF.

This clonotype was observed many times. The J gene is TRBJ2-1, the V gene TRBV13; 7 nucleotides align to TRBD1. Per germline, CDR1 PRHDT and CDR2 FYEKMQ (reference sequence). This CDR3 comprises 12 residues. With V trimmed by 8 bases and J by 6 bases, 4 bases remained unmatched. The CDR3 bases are TGTGCCAGCCCCTACAGGGGCAATGAGCAGTTCTTC. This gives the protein CASPYRGNEQFF.

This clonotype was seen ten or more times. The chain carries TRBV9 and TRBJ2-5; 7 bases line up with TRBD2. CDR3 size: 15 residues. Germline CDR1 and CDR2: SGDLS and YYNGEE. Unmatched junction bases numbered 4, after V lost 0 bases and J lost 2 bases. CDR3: CASSVGLAEQETQYF. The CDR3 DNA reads TGTGCCAGCAGCGTAGGGCTAGCGGAACAAGAGACCCAGTACTTC.